The T cell receptor beta chain described here comes from a study of T cell responses to AZD1222 COVID-19 vaccine. Assay used: immunoSEQ multiplex PCR; TCRdb lists only in-frame clones, some missing. The sample has some 96,000 clones, 80% to 95% seen once; the top ten hold 1.5% to 2%. The germline CDR1 and CDR2 sequences are MDHEN and SYDVKM. The CDR3 runs to 13 residues. Trimming stripped 6 bases from V and 4 bases from J, with 13 bases between. Comments on this clone: What it binds is unknown.

Study outcomes and limitations: The sample set comprised mostly white British donors with more females, and clonal diversity was possibly underestimated. Seropositive AZD1222 recipients at baseline numbered only six or seven.

The chain recombines TRBV28 with TRBJ2-7; maybe TRBD1 (6 bases). The source material was peripheral blood, sampled on day 0 of AZD1222 vaccination. This TCR came from an adult in good health. The CDR3 DNA follows: TGTGCCAGCAGCGACCTGGACAGTTACGAGCAGTACTTC. As protein: CASSDLDSYEQYF.